The 31 T cell receptor beta chains below come from one sample, sequenced in a study of blood T cell repertoires in COVID-19. TCRdb's copy holds only in-frame clones and misses some; the assay was immunoSEQ multiplex PCR. The sample lists around 120,000 clones; approximately 80% were seen once. Sequencing was carried out using peripheral blood. The receptor set was obtained from a man aged 45-60 years with acute or convalescent COVID-19.

The table lists this clone with a count of one. The chain recombines TRBV3-1 (or the pseudogene TRBV3-2) with TRBJ1-2; TRBD1 is a possible D gene (5 bases). CDR3 length equals 12 residues. Trimming removed 0 bases at V and 8 bases at J, with 7 bases between. CDR1 is LGHDT and CDR2 is YNNKEL in the germline V gene (reference sequence). The CDR3 region is CASSQEGGGYTF. The CDR3, as DNA: TGTGCCAGCAGCCAAGAGGGGGGAGGCTACACCTTC.

Comments on this clone: Other DNA sequences within the sample encode an identical CDR3. The chain has TRBV5-1 and TRBJ1-2; TRBD1 matches 9 bases. Germline CDR1 SGHRS, CDR2 YFSETQ. The junction had 7 bases not matched to a gene; V was cut back by 4 bases and J by 6 bases. The CDR3 is made up of 14 amino acids. The CDR3 DNA reads TGCGCCAGCAGCCTAGGGACAGGGCGGGATGGCTACACCTTC. This sequence encodes CASSLGTGRDGYTF.

This chain connects TRBV2 to TRBJ2-3; D is possibly TRBD1 (6 bases). V was pared by 6 bases and J by 0 bases, with 16 bases between. Germline assignment: CDR1 SNHLY and CDR2 FYNNEI. This CDR3 contains 16 residues. CDR3 DNA sequence: TGTGCCAGCAGCGCAGCTACAGGGCAGAGCACAGATACGCAGTATTTT. Its protein product is CASSAATGQSTDTQYF. Looking up the rest from reference TRBV2 and TRBJ2-3 gives the full variable domain: EPEVTQTPSHQVTQMGQEVILRCVPISNHLYFYWYRQILGQKVEFLVSFYNNEISEKSEIFDDQFSVERPDGSNFTLKIRSTKLEDSAMYFCASSAATGQSTDTQYFGPGTRLTVL.

This rearrangement joins TRBV25-1 to TRBJ1-2; 7 nucleotides agree with TRBD1. Germline V gene sequence: CDR1 MGHDK, CDR2 SYGVNS. The V segment lost 2 bases and the J segment 2 bases; nucleotides outside the gene matches: 5. The CDR3 consists of 15 residues. The CDR3 nucleotides are TGTGCCAGCAGTGAACCCCGACAGGGAAACTATGGCTACACCTTC. Amino acid sequence: CASSEPRQGNYGYTF.

The chain links TRBV12-3 or TRBV12-4 to TRBJ2-2; TRBD1 is a possible D gene (6 bases). The V gene lost 7 bases and the J gene lost 4 bases, with 10 bases spanning the gap. The CDR3 has 13 amino acids. The DNA of the CDR3 is TGTGCCAGCAACAGGGATTCCACCGGGGAGCTGTTTTTT. Translated, it gives CASNRDSTGELFF.

This clone was recorded a few times. V usage is TRBV2 and J usage is TRBJ2-1, with TRBD1 matching 9 bases. This CDR3 contains 16 residues. The V gene's germline CDR1 is SNHLY and CDR2 FYNNEI. V lost 7 bases, J lost 9 bases, and 16 bases stayed unmatched. Here the CDR3 reads CASILAEGQGRIEQFF. The CDR3 nucleotides read TGTGCCAGCATTCTGGCCGAGGGACAGGGTCGGATTGAGCAGTTCTTC.

V usage is TRBV24-1 and J usage is TRBJ2-3, with 9 bases identical to TRBD2. This CDR3 is built from 16 residues. Germline V gene data show CDR1 as KGHDR and CDR2 as SFDVKD. J lost 10 bases, V lost 4 bases, and 14 bases had no gene match. The CDR3 DNA is TGTGCCACCAGTGACACCCGGCAGGCTAGCGGGGAGGCGCAGTATTTT. This encodes CATSDTRQASGEAQYF.

The CDR3 loop is CASSESVTMNTGELFF. The CDR3 DNA sequence: TGCGCCAGCAGTGAGTCTGTGACAATGAACACCGGGGAGCTGTTTTTT. The chain uses TRBV10-2 and TRBJ2-2; the D is unclear. The V end lost 0 bases, the J end lost 1 base, and 9 bases lay between the germline ends. The CDR3 length is 16 residues. The germline gives CDR1 WSHSY, CDR2 SAAADI.

This clone was seen a handful of times. The rearrangement joins TRBV18 to TRBJ2-7; TRBD2 agrees at 8 bases. CDR3 length: 14 amino acids. V lost 0 bases and J lost 3; bases outside the gene matches: 1. The V gene's germline CDR1 is KGHSH and CDR2 LQKENI. The CDR3 sequence: CASSPPSGSYEQYF. The CDR3 bases are TGTGCCAGCTCACCACCAAGCGGGAGCTACGAGCAGTACTTC.

This clone was found a few times. This chain links TRBV19 with TRBJ1-5; D unresolved. Germline lookup yields CDR1 LNHDA and CDR2 SQIVND (reference sequence). The CDR3 is 13 residues long. Trimming removed 10 bases from V and 0 bases from J, with 10 bases in between. CDR3 nucleotides: TGTGCCACTGCCGCAGTTAGCAATCAGCCCCAGCATTTT. Amino acids: CATAAVSNQPQHF.

The chain is built from TRBV18 and TRBJ1-5; 8 bases are shared with TRBD1. The V gene end was trimmed by 2 bases and the J gene end by 1 base; junction bases not matched to a gene: 4. The CDR3 totals 16 residues. Germline V gene lookup returns CDR1 KGHSH and CDR2 LQKENI. This CDR3 is CASSPATGVSNQPQHF. CDR3 DNA sequence: TGTGCCAGCTCACCAGCGACAGGGGTAAGCAATCAGCCCCAGCATTTT.

V gene TRBV5-4 combines with J gene TRBJ2-7, with 9 bases identical to TRBD1. The CDR3 has 14 amino acids. Germline CDR1 SGHNT, CDR2 YYREEE (reference sequence). V dropped 1 base and J dropped 7; count of bases not matched to a gene: 6. The CDR3 coding sequence is TGTGCCAGCAGCTTGATGGACAGGGGTAGAGAGCAGTACTTC. The encoded protein is CASSLMDRGREQYF.

This clone has a single count. The rearrangement links TRBV5-1 to TRBJ2-1; 7 positions agree with TRBD2. V lost 4 bases to trimming and J lost 4 bases; unmatched junction nucleotides: 11. This CDR3 region has 16 residues. Germline V gene sequence: CDR1 SGHRS, CDR2 YFSETQ. The CDR3 loop reads CASSTGASGMYNEQFF. CDR3 bases: TGCGCCAGCAGCACCGGCGCTAGCGGCATGTACAATGAGCAGTTCTTC.

This rearrangement joins TRBV9 to TRBJ2-1, with 7 nucleotides matching TRBD2. The CDR3 loop spans 14 amino acids. Per the germline V gene, CDR1 is SGDLS and CDR2 is YYNGEE. V lost 4 bases, J lost 8 bases, and 9 bases stayed unmatched. The CDR3 loop reads CASSTRTSSDEQFF. CDR3 sequence (DNA): TGTGCCAGCAGCACTCGGACTAGTTCCGATGAGCAGTTCTTC.

This clone was picked up a small number of times. J is TRBJ2-1 and V is TRBV5-1; 12 bases are shared with TRBD2. Germline-derived CDR1 and CDR2 are SGHRS and YFSETQ. There are 17 residues in the CDR3. Unmatched junction bases numbered 7, after V lost 0 bases and J lost 6 bases. This chain's CDR3 is CASSLDLAGGSINEQFF. The CDR3 region has the DNA TGCGCCAGCAGCTTGGACCTAGCGGGAGGGTCTATCAATGAGCAGTTCTTC. The full variable domain, rest sourced from reference TRBV5-1 and TRBJ2-1, is KAGVTQTPRYLIKTRGQQVTLSCSPISGHRSVSWYQQTPGQGLQFLFEYFSETQRNKGNFPGRFSGRQFSNSRSEMNVSTLELGDSALYLCASSLDLAGGSINEQFFGPGTRLTVL.

V usage is TRBV5-1 and J usage is TRBJ2-1; the D gene is possibly TRBD2 (7 bases). The CDR3 consists of 17 residues. Trimming left V 0 bases short and J 0 bases short, with 13 bases between. The germline gives CDR1 SGHRS, CDR2 YFSETQ. CDR3 sequence reads: CASSLVRGGSSYNEQFF. The CDR3 nucleotides are TGCGCCAGCAGCTTGGTAAGGGGGGGCAGCTCCTACAATGAGCAGTTCTTC. The full variable domain, rest sourced from reference TRBV5-1 and TRBJ2-1, is KAGVTQTPRYLIKTRGQQVTLSCSPISGHRSVSWYQQTPGQGLQFLFEYFSETQRNKGNFPGRFSGRQFSNSRSEMNVSTLELGDSALYLCASSLVRGGSSYNEQFFGPGTRLTVL.

V usage is TRBV15 and J usage is TRBJ1-1; D perhaps matches TRBD1 (5 bases). Germline CDR1 and CDR2: LNHNV and YYDKDF (reference sequence). The V end was cut by 0 bases, the J end by 0 bases, with 11 bases between. The CDR3 is 16 amino acids. As DNA, the CDR3 is TGTGCCACCAGCAGAGATTCCGGGGGAGTGAACACTGAAGCTTTCTTT. It translates to CATSRDSGGVNTEAFF.

The rearrangement joins TRBV2 to TRBJ2-3, with TRBD2 matching 7 bases. CDR1 and CDR2 from the germline V gene are SNHLY and FYNNEI. V shed 6 bases, J shed 6 bases, and the junction held 15 bases outside the gene matches. This CDR3 has 16 amino acids. The DNA of the CDR3 is TGTGCCAGCAGGTCCGGGACTACCTGGGACTTGGATACGCAGTATTTT. Protein product: CASRSGTTWDLDTQYF.

The chain links TRBV29-1 to TRBJ2-5, with D perhaps TRBD1 (5 bases). The CDR3 has 12 residues. Germline V CDR1 and CDR2: SQVTM, ANQGSEA. V was trimmed by 6 bases and J by 3 bases, leaving 11 bases between them. The CDR3, as DNA: TGCAGCGTCCCCGACAGAAAAGAGACCCAGTACTTC. Protein sequence: CSVPDRKETQYF.

V gene TRBV10-3 combines with J gene TRBJ1-2; D is ambiguous. This CDR3 contains 13 residues. Germline lookup yields CDR1 ENHRY and CDR2 SYGVKD. Trimming left V 6 bases short and J 4 bases short, with 12 bases between. Here the CDR3 DNA reads TGTGCCATCAGGGCCGATGAATCCTATGGCTACACCTTC. This translates into CAIRADESYGYTF.

The CDR3 loop is CASSSTSGYYNEQFF. The CDR3 bases are TGTGCCAGTAGTTCGACTAGCGGGTACTACAATGAGCAGTTCTTC. This chain uses TRBV19 with TRBJ2-1; 10 nucleotides match TRBD2. Germline loops: CDR1 LNHDA, CDR2 SQIVND (reference sequence). The CDR3 covers 15 residues. J was trimmed by 3 bases and V by 5 bases; bases with no gene match: 4. Variable domain in full (rest from reference TRBV19 and TRBJ2-1): DGGITQSPKYLFRKEGQNVTLSCEQNLNHDAMYWYRQDPGQGLRLIYYSQIVNDFQKGDIAEGYSVSREKKESFPLTVTSAQKNPTAFYLCASSSTSGYYNEQFFGPGTRLTVL.

This sequence joins TRBV5-1 and TRBJ2-5; 7 bases fit TRBD1. The CDR3 consists of 13 residues. V trimming: 6 bases; J trimming: 5 bases; junction bases outside the gene matches: 7. Germline V gives CDR1 SGHRS, CDR2 YFSETQ. This chain's CDR3 is CASTETGRETQYF. The CDR3, as DNA: TGCGCCAGCACCGAGACAGGGCGGGAGACCCAGTACTTC.

The chain is built from TRBV9 and TRBJ2-2; 7 nucleotides match TRBD2. Germline lookup yields CDR1 SGDLS and CDR2 YYNGEE. This CDR3 is 17 amino acids long. The V gene end was trimmed by 4 bases and the J gene end by 2 bases; junction bases not matched to a gene: 11. The chain's CDR3 is CASSPHASGINTGELFF. CDR3 sequence (DNA): TGTGCCAGCAGCCCCCACGCTAGCGGAATAAACACCGGGGAGCTGTTTTTT. Drawing the rest from reference TRBV9 and TRBJ2-2, the complete variable domain is DSGVTQTPKHLITATGQRVTLRCSPRSGDLSVYWYQQSLDQGLQFLIQYYNGEERAKGNILERFSAQQFPDLHSELNLSSLELGDSALYFCASSPHASGINTGELFFGEGSRLTVL.

The chain combines TRBV18 with TRBJ2-3; a possible D gene is TRBD2 (7 bases). The CDR3 consists of 13 residues. The germline gives CDR1 KGHSH, CDR2 LQKENI. With 8 bases removed from V and 4 bases from J, the gap between germline ends came to 13 bases. CDR3: CASHGGAADTQYF. The CDR3 DNA sequence: TGTGCCAGCCATGGGGGGGCCGCAGATACGCAGTATTTT.

The chain's CDR3 is CASSDRGQPEAFF. The CDR3 DNA reads as TGTGCCAGCAGCGACAGGGGCCAGCCTGAAGCTTTCTTT. The V call is TRBV12-3 or TRBV12-4, the J call TRBJ1-1; 8 bases map to TRBD1. The CDR3 is 13 residues long. V lost 6 bases and J lost 6; bases outside the gene matches: 6.

The chain uses TRBV7-9 and TRBJ2-1; TRBD2 matches 7 bases. V dropped 1 base and J dropped 0; count of bases not matched to a gene: 6. Germline CDR1 reads SEHNR; CDR2 reads FQNEAQ (reference sequence). The CDR3 runs 17 residues. DNA for the CDR3: TGTGCCAGCAGCTTAGTCCGACTAGCCAGCTCCTACAATGAGCAGTTCTTC. Amino acid sequence: CASSLVRLASSYNEQFF.

The chain recombines TRBV19 with TRBJ2-5, with D perhaps matching TRBD1 (5 bases). Germline V lookup: CDR1 LNHDA, CDR2 SQIVND (reference sequence). V was trimmed by 2 bases and J by 4 bases, leaving 17 bases between them. The CDR3 is 16 amino acids. Written as DNA, the CDR3 is TGTGCCAGTAGTATAAGGACACGGAGCGAACGAGAGACCCAGTACTTC. Amino acid sequence: CASSIRTRSERETQYF.

The rearrangement links TRBV7-9 to TRBJ1-2, with 8 bases matching TRBD1. J lost 2 bases, V lost 1 base, and 0 bases had no gene match. The CDR3 spans 14 residues. Germline V gene sequence: CDR1 SEHNR, CDR2 FQNEAQ (reference sequence). CDR3 amino acids: CASSLGQGNYGYTF. The CDR3 coding sequence is TGTGCCAGCAGCTTAGGACAGGGGAACTATGGCTACACCTTC.

This chain connects TRBV5-5 to TRBJ1-2; 7 nucleotides align to TRBD1. The ends lost 4 bases at V and 1 base at J; junction bases unmatched: 7. Germline V gene sequence: CDR1 SGHKS, CDR2 YYEKEE (reference sequence). CDR3 length: 15 amino acids. This CDR3 reads CASSDGTAFNYGYTF. The CDR3 DNA sequence: TGTGCCAGCAGCGACGGGACAGCATTTAACTATGGCTACACCTTC.

This rearrangement joins TRBV4-2 to TRBJ2-1; tentatively, D is TRBD1 (5 bases). The CDR3 covers 16 residues. The V end lost 1 base, the J end lost 5 bases, and 15 bases lay between the germline ends. Germline values: CDR1 LGHNA, CDR2 YNFKEQ. CDR3 protein: CASSQVSPGRNNEQFF. The CDR3 DNA follows: TGTGCCAGCAGCCAAGTTTCCCCAGGGCGTAACAATGAGCAGTTCTTC.

This chain uses TRBV3-1 (or the pseudogene TRBV3-2) with TRBJ1-4, with 7 bases matching TRBD1. With V trimmed by 4 bases and J by 4 bases, 6 bases remained unmatched. Germline V CDR1 and CDR2: LGHDT, YNNKEL (reference sequence). This CDR3 is 15 amino acids long. Written as DNA, the CDR3 is TGTGCCAGCAGCCCCCCGGGACAGCATAATGAAAAACTGTTTTTT. This codes for CASSPPGQHNEKLFF.